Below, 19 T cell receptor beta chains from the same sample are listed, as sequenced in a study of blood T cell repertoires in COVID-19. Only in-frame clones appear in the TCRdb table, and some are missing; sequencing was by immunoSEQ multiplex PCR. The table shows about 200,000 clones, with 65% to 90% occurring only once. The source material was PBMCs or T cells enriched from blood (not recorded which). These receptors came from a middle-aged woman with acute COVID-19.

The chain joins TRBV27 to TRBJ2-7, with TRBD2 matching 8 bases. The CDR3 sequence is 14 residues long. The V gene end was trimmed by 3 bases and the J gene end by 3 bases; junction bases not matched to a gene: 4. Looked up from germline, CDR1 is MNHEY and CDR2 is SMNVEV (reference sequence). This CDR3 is CASSFTSGNYEQYF. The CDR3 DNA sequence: TGTGCCAGCAGTTTCACTAGCGGAAACTACGAGCAGTACTTC.

The CDR3 DNA reads TGTGCCACCAGTGATGTGGACAGTAACTATGGCTACACCTTC. The encoded protein is CATSDVDSNYGYTF. J is TRBJ1-2 and V is TRBV24-1; a possible D gene is TRBD1 (6 bases). CDR3 length: 14 residues. Trimming pared 3 bases from V and 1 base from J, leaving 8 bases between. Germline lookup yields CDR1 KGHDR and CDR2 SFDVKD.

Here the CDR3 reads CSPPQGQPQHF. The CDR3 region has the DNA TGCAGTCCCCCCCAGGGACAGCCCCAGCATTTT. The gene calls are TRBV20-1 and TRBJ1-5, with D tentatively TRBD1 (5 bases). Trimming shortened V by 8 bases and J by 7 bases, and 12 bases separated the two germline ends. Germline V gene sequence: CDR1 DFQATT, CDR2 SNEGSKA (reference sequence). The CDR3 runs 11 residues.

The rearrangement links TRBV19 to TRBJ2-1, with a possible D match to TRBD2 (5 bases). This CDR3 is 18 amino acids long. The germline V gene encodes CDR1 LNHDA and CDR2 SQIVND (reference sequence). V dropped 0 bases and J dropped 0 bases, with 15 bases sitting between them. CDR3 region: CASSIDSITGISYNEQFF. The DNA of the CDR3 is TGTGCCAGTAGTATAGATAGTATAACGGGGATCTCCTACAATGAGCAGTTCTTC. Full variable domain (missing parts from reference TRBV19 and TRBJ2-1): DGGITQSPKYLFRKEGQNVTLSCEQNLNHDAMYWYRQDPGQGLRLIYYSQIVNDFQKGDIAEGYSVSREKKESFPLTVTSAQKNPTAFYLCASSIDSITGISYNEQFFGPGTRLTVL.

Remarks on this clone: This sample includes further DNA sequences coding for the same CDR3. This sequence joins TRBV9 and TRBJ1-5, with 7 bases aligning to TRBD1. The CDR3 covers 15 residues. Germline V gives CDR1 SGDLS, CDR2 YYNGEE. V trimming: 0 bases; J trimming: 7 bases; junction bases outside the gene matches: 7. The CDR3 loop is CASSVGGDRGQPQHF. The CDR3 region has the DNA TGTGCCAGCAGCGTAGGGGGGGACAGAGGGCAGCCCCAGCATTTT.

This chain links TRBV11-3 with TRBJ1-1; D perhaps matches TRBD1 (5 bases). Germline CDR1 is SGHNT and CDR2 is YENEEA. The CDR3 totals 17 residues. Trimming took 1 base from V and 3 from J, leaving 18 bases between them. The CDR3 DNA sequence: TGTGCCAGCAGCTTAGCTGGGTACGGAGGGGCGGACACTGAAGCTTTCTTT. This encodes CASSLAGYGGADTEAFF.

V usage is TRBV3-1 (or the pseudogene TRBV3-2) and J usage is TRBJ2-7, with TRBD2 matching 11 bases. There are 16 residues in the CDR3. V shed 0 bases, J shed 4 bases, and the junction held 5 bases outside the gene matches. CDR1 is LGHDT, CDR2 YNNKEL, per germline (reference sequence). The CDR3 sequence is CASSQDLGLAVYEQYF. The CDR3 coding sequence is TGTGCCAGCAGCCAAGATTTGGGACTAGCGGTATACGAGCAGTACTTC.

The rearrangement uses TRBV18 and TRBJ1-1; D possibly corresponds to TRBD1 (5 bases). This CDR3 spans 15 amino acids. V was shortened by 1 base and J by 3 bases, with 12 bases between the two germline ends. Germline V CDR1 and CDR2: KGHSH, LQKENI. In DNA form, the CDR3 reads TGTGCCAGCTCACCACTATCAGGGTGGGACACTGAAGCTTTCTTT. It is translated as CASSPLSGWDTEAFF.

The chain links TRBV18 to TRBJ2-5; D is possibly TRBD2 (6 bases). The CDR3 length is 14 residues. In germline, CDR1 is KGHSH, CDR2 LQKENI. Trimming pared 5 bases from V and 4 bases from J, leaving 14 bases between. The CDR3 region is CASSFTQGGETQYF. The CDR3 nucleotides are TGTGCCAGCTCATTTACTCAGGGAGGAGAGACCCAGTACTTC.

CDR3 DNA sequence: TGTGCCAGCACGAGTAGCGAGACCTACAATGAGCAGTTCTTC. Protein: CASTSSETYNEQFF. The gene calls are TRBV2 and TRBJ2-1, with D possibly TRBD2 on 5 matching bases. The CDR3 sequence is 14 residues long. CDR1 SNHLY and CDR2 FYNNEI come from the germline V gene. V shed 7 bases and J shed 2 bases, with 12 bases lying between them. The entire variable domain, with the rest obtained from reference TRBV2 and TRBJ2-1, is as follows: EPEVTQTPSHQVTQMGQEVILRCVPISNHLYFYWYRQILGQKVEFLVSFYNNEISEKSEIFDDQFSVERPDGSNFTLKIRSTKLEDSAMYFCASTSSETYNEQFFGPGTRLTVL.

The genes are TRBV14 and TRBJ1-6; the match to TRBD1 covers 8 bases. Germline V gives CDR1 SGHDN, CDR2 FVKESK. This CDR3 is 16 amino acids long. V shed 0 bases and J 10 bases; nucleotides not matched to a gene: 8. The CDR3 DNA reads TGTGCCAGCAGCCAAGATTGGGGACAGGTGGACTCACCCCTCCACTTT. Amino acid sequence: CASSQDWGQVDSPLHF.

CDR3 residues: CASSLVRTGVRGEKLFF. The DNA for the CDR3 is TGTGCCAGCAGCTTAGTTAGGACAGGGGTAAGAGGTGAAAAACTGTTTTTT. The chain combines TRBV7-2 with TRBJ1-4; 9 nucleotides align to TRBD1. The CDR3 sequence is 17 residues long. CDR1 is SGHTA, CDR2 FQGNSA, per germline. Unmatched junction bases numbered 10, after V lost 1 base and J lost 7 bases.

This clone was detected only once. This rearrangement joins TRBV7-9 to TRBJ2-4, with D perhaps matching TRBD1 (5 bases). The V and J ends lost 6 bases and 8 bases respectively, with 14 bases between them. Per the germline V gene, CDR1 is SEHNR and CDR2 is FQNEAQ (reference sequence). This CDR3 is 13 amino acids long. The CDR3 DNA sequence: TGTGCCAGCAGTCTTAGGGGTGGAGACATTCAGTACTTC. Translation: CASSLRGGDIQYF.

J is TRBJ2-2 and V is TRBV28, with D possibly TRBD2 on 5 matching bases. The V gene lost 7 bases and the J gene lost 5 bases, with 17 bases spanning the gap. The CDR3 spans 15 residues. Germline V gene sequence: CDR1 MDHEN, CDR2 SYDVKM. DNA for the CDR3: TGTGCCAGCAACCCTGCCGGACGAGGGACCGGGGAGCTGTTTTTT. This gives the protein CASNPAGRGTGELFF.

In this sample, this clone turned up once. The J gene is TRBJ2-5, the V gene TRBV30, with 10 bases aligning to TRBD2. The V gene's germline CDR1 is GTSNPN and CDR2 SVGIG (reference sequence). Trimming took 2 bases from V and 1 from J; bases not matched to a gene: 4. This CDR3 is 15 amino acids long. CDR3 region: CAWSFRTSGQETQYF. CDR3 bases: TGTGCCTGGAGTTTCCGGACTAGCGGCCAAGAGACCCAGTACTTC.

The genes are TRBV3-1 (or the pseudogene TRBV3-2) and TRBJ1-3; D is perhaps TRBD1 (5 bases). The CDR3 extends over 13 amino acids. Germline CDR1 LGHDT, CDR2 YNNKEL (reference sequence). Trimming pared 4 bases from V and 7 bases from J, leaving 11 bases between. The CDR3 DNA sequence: TGTGCCAGCAGCCGGGGACTCGGGAACACCATATATTTT. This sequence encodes CASSRGLGNTIYF.

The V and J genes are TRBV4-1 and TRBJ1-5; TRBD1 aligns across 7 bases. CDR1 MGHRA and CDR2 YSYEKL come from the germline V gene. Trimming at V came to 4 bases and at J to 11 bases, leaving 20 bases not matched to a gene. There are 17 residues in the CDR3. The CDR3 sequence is CASSLEMGDRGGTAQHF. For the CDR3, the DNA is TGCGCCAGCAGCCTAGAGATGGGGGACAGAGGGGGTACGGCCCAGCATTTT.

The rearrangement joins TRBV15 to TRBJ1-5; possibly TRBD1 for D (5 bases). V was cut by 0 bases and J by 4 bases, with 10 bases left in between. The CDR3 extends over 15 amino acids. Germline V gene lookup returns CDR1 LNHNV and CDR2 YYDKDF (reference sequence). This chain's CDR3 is CATSRESGLNQPQHF. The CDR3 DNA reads TGTGCCACCAGCAGAGAATCGGGACTAAATCAGCCCCAGCATTTT.

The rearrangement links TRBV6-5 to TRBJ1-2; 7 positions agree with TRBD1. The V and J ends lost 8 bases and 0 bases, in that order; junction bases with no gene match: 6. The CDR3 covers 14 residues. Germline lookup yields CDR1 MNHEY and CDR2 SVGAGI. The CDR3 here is CASHRQGSNYGYTF. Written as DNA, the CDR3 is TGTGCCAGCCACCGACAGGGATCTAACTATGGCTACACCTTC.